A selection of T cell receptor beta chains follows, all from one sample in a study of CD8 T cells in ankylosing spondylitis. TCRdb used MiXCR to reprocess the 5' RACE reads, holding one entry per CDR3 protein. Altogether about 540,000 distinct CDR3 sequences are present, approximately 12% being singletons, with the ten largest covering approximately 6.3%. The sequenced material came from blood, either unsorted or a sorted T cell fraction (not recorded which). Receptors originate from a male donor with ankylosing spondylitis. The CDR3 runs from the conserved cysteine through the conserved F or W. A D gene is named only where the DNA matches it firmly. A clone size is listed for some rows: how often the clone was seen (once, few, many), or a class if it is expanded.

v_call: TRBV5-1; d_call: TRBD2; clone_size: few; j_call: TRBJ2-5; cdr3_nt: TGCGCCAGCAGCTTTTCAGCGGGGGTCCAAGAGACCCAGTACTTC; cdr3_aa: CASSFSAGVQETQYF
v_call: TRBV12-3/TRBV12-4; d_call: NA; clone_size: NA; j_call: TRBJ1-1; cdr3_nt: TGTGCCAGCAGTTTAGCGGGGCGGCAGGGCAATGAAGCTTTCTTT; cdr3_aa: CASSLAGRQGNEAFF
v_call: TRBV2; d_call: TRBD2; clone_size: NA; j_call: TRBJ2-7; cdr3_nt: TGTGCCACGTCAAGCGGGGGGGATGCCTACGAGCAGTACTTC; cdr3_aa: CATSSGGDAYEQYF
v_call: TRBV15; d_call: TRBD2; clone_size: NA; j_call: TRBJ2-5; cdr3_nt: TGTGCCACCAGCAGAGTAAGGCTAGCGGGAGGAGAGACCCAGTACTTC; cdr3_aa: CATSRVRLAGGETQYF
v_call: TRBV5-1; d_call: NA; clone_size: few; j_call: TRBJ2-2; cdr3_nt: TGCGCCAGCAGCCGACGGGGCGTCAGGGAGAACACCGGGGAGCTGTTTTTT; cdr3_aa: CASSRRGVRENTGELFF
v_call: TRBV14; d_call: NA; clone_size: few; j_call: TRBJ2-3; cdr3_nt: TGTGCCAGCAGCCGGTACGACATGGGGACGCAGTATTTT; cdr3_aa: CASSRYDMGTQYF
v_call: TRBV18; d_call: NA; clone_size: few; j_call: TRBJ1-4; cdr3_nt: TGTGCCAGCTCACCACGGGCAGGGGTGGAAAAACTGTTTTTT; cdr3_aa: CASSPRAGVEKLFF
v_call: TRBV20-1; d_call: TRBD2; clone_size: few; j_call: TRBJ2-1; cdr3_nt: TGCAGTGCTAGAGCGGCTAGCGGTCTCCCCTACAATGAGCAGTTCTTC; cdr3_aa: CSARAASGLPYNEQFF
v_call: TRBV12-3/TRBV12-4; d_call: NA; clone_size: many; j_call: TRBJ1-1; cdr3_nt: TGTGCCAGCAGTTTAGCGGGGATCACTGAAGCTTTCTTT; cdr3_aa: CASSLAGITEAFF
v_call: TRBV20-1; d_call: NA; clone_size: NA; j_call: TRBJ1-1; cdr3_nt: TGCAGTGCTAGACAGGGGCCCCCGAACACTGAAGCTTTCTTT; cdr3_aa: CSARQGPPNTEAFF
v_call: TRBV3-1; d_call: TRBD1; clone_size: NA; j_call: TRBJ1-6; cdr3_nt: TGTGCCAGCAGCTTTCGGACAGGGGCTATGCCCCTCCACTTT; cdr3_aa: CASSFRTGAMPLHF
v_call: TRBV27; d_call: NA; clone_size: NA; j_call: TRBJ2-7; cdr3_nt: TGTGCCAGCAGTTCCCCCAGGGTCCCCTACGAGCAGTACTTC; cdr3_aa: CASSSPRVPYEQYF
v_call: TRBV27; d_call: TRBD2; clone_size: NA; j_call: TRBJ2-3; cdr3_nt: TGTGCCAGCAGTCTACTGGGTGAACTAGCGGGAGTCACAGATACGCAGTATTTT; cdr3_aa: CASSLLGELAGVTDTQYF
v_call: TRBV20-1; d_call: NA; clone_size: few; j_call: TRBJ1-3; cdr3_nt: TGCAGTGCTAGAGATGGGGGTAGCTCTGGAAACACCATATATTTT; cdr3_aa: CSARDGGSSGNTIYF
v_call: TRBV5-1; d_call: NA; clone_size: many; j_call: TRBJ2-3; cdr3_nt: TGCGCCAGCAGCTTGGTGATCGGTTCGCAAGATACGCAGTATTTT; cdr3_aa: CASSLVIGSQDTQYF
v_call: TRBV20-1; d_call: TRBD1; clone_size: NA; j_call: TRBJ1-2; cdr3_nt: TGCACCGCGGACAGGGACTATGGCTACACCTTC; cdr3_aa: CTADRDYGYTF
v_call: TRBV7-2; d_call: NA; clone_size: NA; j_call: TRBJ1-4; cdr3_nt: TGTGCCAGCAGCTTTAACCCCCCGACAGTAGACGAAAAACTGTTTTTT; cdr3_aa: CASSFNPPTVDEKLFF
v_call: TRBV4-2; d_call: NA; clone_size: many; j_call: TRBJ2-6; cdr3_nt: TGTGCCAGCAGCCAAGTCCCTGGGGCCAACGTCCTGACTTTC; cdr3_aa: CASSQVPGANVLTF
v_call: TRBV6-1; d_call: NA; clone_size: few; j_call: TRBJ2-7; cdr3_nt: TGTGCCAGCCGGAGGGGAAGCGAGCAGTACTTC; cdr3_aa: CASRRGSEQYF
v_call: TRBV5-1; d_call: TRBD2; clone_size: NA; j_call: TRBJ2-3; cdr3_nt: TGCGCCAGCAGCTTGGCCCCCGGGACTAGCGGGAGTCTCACGGCAGATACGCAGTATTTT; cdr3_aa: CASSLAPGTSGSLTADTQYF
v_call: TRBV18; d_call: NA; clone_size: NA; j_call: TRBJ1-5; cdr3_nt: TGTGCCACCCTGGGGCAGCTGAATCAGCCCCAGCATTTT; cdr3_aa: CATLGQLNQPQHF